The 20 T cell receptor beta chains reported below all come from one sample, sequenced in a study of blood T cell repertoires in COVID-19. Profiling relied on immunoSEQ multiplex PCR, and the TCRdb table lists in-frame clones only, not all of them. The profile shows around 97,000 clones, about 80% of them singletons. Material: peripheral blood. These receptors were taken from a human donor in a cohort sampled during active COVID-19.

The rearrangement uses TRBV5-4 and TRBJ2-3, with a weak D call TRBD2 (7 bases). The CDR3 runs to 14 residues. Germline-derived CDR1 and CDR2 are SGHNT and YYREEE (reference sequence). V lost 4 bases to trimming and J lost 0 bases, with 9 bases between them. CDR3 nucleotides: TGTGCCAGCAGCAAGGGGGGGAGCACAGATACGCAGTATTTT. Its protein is CASSKGGSTDTQYF.

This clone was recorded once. The DNA for the CDR3 is TGTGCCAGCAGTCCGGGGATCTATGGCTACACCTTC. This codes for CASSPGIYGYTF. The rearrangement uses TRBV6-2 or TRBV6-3 and TRBJ1-2; D is uncertain. The CDR3 has 12 residues. Germline V gives CDR1 MNHEY, CDR2 SVGEGT. V was pared by 5 bases and J by 4 bases, with 8 bases between.

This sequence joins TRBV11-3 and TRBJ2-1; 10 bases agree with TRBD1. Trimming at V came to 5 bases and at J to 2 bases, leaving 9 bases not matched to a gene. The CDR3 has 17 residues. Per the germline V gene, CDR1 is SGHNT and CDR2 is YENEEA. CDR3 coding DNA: TGTGCCAGCAGCCAAGGGGGGGACAGGGGTACCTACAATGAGCAGTTCTTC. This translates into CASSQGGDRGTYNEQFF.

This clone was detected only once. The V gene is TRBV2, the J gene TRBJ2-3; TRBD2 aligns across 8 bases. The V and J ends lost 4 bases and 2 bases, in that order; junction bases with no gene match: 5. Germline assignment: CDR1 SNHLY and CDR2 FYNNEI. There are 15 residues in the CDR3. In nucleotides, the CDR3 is TGTGCCAGCAGTGGTGTCGGGGGGGTCACAGATACGCAGTATTTT. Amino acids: CASSGVGGVTDTQYF.

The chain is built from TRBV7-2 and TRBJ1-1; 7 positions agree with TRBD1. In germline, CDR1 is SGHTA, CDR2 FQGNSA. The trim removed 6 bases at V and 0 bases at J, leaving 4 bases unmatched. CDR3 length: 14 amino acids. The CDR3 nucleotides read TGTGCCAGCAGGGAACAGGGGATGAACACTGAAGCTTTCTTT. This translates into CASREQGMNTEAFF.

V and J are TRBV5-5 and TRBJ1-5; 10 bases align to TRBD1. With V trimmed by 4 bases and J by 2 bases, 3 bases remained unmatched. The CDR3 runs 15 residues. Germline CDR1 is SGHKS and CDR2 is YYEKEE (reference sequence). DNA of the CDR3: TGTGCCAGCAGCACCGGGACAGGGGGCAATCAGCCCCAGCATTTT. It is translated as CASSTGTGGNQPQHF.

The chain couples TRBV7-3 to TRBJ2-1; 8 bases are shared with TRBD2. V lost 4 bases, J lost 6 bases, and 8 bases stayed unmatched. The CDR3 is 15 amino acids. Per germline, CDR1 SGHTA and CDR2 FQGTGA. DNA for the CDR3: TGTGCCAGCAGCTCCAGAGCCGGGGGGGTCAATGAGCAGTTCTTC. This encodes CASSSRAGGVNEQFF.

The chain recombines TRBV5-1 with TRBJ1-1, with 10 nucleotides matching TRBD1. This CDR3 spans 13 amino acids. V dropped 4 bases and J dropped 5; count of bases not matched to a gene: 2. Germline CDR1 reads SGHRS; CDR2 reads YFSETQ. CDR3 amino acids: CASSKGQGTEAFF. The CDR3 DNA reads TGCGCCAGCAGCAAGGGACAGGGGACTGAAGCTTTCTTT. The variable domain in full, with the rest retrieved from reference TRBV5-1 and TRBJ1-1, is KAGVTQTPRYLIKTRGQQVTLSCSPISGHRSVSWYQQTPGQGLQFLFEYFSETQRNKGNFPGRFSGRQFSNSRSEMNVSTLELGDSALYLCASSKGQGTEAFFGQGTRLTVV.

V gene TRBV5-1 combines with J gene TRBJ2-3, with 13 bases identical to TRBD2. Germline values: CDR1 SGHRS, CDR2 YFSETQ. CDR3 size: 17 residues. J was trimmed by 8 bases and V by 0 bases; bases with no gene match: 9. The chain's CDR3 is CASSLGTSGGATGTQYF. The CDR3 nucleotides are TGCGCCAGCAGCTTGGGGACTAGCGGGGGAGCGACGGGTACGCAGTATTTT.

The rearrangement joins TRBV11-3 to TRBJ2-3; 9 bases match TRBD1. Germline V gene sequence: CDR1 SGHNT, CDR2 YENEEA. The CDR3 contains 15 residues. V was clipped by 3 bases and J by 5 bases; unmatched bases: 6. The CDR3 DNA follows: TGTGCCAGCAGCTTGGGGGACAGGGCCGGAGATACGCAGTATTTT. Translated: CASSLGDRAGDTQYF. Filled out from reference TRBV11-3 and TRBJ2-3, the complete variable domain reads EAGVVQSPRYKIIEKKQPVAFWCNPISGHNTLYWYLQNLGQGPELLIRYENEEAVDDSQLPKDRFSAERLKGVDSTLKIQPAELGDSAVYLCASSLGDRAGDTQYFGPGTRLTVL.

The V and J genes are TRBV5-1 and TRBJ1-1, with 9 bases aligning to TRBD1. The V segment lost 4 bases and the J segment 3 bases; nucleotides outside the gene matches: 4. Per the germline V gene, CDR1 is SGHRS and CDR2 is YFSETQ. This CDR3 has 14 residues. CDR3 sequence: CASSRTGEDTEAFF. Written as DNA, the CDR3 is TGCGCCAGCAGCCGGACAGGGGAGGACACTGAAGCTTTCTTT.

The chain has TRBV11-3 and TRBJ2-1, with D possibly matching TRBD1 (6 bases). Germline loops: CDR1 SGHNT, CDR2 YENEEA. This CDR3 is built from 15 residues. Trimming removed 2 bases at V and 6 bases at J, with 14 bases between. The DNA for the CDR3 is TGTGCCAGCAGCTTACGGGACACGGTCAGCAATGAGCAGTTCTTC. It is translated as CASSLRDTVSNEQFF.

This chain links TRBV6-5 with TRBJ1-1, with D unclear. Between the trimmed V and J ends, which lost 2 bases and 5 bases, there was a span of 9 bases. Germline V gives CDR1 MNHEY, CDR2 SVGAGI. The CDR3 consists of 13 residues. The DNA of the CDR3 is TGTGCCAGCAGTTACCGCATGAGTACTGAAGCTTTCTTT. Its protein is CASSYRMSTEAFF.

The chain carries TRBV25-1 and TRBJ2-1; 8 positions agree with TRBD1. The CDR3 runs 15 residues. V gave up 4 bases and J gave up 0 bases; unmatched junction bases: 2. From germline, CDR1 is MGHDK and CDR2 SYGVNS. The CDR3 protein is CASSGTGRSYNEQFF. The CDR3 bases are TGTGCCAGCAGTGGGACAGGGCGCTCCTACAATGAGCAGTTCTTC.

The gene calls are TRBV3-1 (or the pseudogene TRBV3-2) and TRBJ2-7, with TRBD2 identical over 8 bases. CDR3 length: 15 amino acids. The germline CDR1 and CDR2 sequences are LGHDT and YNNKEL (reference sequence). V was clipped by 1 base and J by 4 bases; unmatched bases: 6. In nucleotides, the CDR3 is TGTGCCAGCAGCCAAGTGCCGGGGGGGCGGTACGAGCAGTACTTC. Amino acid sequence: CASSQVPGGRYEQYF.

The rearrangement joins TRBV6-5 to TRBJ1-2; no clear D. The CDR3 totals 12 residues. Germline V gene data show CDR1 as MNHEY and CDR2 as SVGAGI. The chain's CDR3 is CAARGSNYGYTF. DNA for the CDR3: TGTGCGGCGCGGGGATCCAACTATGGCTACACCTTC.

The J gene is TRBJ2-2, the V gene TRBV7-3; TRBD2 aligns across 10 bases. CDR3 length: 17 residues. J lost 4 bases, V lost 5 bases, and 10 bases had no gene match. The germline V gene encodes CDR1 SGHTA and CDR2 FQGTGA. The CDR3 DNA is TGTGCCAGCAGCCAAAGTAGCGGGGGGCCTACCACCGGGGAGCTGTTTTTT. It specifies CASSQSSGGPTTGELFF.

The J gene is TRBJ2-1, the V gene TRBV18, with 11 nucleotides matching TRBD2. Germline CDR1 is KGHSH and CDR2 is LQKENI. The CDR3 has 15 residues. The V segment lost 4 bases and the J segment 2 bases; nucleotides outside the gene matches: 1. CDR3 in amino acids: CASSRGLAAYNEQFF. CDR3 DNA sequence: TGTGCCAGCTCACGGGGACTAGCGGCCTACAATGAGCAGTTCTTC. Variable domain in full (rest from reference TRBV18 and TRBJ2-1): NAGVMQNPRHLVRRRGQEARLRCSPMKGHSHVYWYRQLPEEGLKFMVYLQKENIIDESGMPKERFSAEFPKEGPSILRIQQVVRGDSAAYFCASSRGLAAYNEQFFGPGTRLTVL.

The CDR3 here is CASRGGQGSTEAFF. CDR3 nucleotides: TGTGCCAGCAGGGGGGGACAGGGGTCCACTGAAGCTTTCTTT. This sequence joins TRBV6-5 and TRBJ1-1; TRBD1 matches at 10 bases. The germline V gene has CDR1 MNHEY and CDR2 SVGAGI. The CDR3 consists of 14 residues. V was pared by 6 bases and J by 4 bases, with 5 bases of the junction left unmatched.

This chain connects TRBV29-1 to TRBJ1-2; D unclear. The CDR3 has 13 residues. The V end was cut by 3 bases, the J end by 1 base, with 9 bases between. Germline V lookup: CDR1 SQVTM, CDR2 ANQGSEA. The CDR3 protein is CSVDIGLNYGYTF. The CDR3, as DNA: TGCAGCGTTGATATTGGGCTTAACTATGGCTACACCTTC. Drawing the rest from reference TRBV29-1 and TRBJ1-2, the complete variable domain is SAVISQKPSRDICQRGTSLTIQCQVDSQVTMMFWYRQQPGQSLTLIATANQGSEATYESGFVIDKFPISRPNLTFSTLTVSNMSPEDSSIYLCSVDIGLNYGYTFGSGTRLTVV.